These 32 T cell receptor beta chains came from one sample sequenced in a study of early T cells in non-severe SARS-CoV-2 infection. TCRdb reprocessed the 5' RACE reads via MiXCR and lists one record per CDR3 protein. The sample has tens of thousands of distinct CDR3 sequences, around 13% seen once. What was sequenced was whole blood. These receptors were obtained from an adult who was a healthcare worker with PCR-confirmed SARS-CoV-2 infection or an uninfected control (not recorded which).

This sequence joins TRBV2 and TRBJ1-2; no clear D. CDR1 is SNHLY, CDR2 FYNNEI, per germline. The CDR3 covers 15 residues. Deletions cut 0 bases from V and 9 bases from J, with 17 bases between. The DNA for the CDR3 is TGTGCCAGCAGTGAAGCGGGTACCCTTTCTTTAAGCTACACCTTC. This codes for CASSEAGTLSLSYTF. Based on the CDR3 plus reference TRBV2 and TRBJ1-2, the full variable domain is EPEVTQTPSHQVTQMGQEVILRCVPISNHLYFYWYRQILGQKVEFLVSFYNNEISEKSEIFDDQFSVERPDGSNFTLKIRSTKLEDSAMYFCASSEAGTLSLSYTFGSGTRLTVV.

In its sample, this clonotype was seen many times. V is TRBV12-3 or TRBV12-4 and J is TRBJ1-2; D ambiguous. The V and J ends lost 3 bases and 4 bases respectively, with 15 bases between them. The CDR3 runs to 15 residues. Written as DNA, the CDR3 is TGTGCCAGCAGTTTTGAGGGCACATTTGGCTATGGCTACACCTTC. This translates into CASSFEGTFGYGYTF.

This clonotype was detected a few times. This chain joins TRBV7-2 and TRBJ1-1; D gene unclear. With 1 base removed from V and 2 bases from J, the gap between germline ends came to 14 bases. Germline CDR1 SGHTA, CDR2 FQGNSA. The CDR3 contains 16 residues. The CDR3 sequence: CASSLGVEEGNTEAFF. The CDR3 DNA is TGTGCCAGCAGCTTAGGGGTGGAAGAGGGCAACACTGAAGCTTTCTTT.

In this sample, this clonotype turned up many times. The J gene is TRBJ2-2, the V gene TRBV19; D might be TRBD1 (6 bases). V was trimmed by 4 bases and J by 3 bases, leaving 9 bases between them. The CDR3 consists of 14 residues. Germline V CDR1 and CDR2: LNHDA, SQIVND (reference sequence). The CDR3 is CASSTGVDTGELFF. CDR3 sequence (DNA): TGTGCCAGTAGTACAGGGGTGGACACCGGGGAGCTGTTTTTT.

This CDR3 reads CASSLIGLAGAGETQYF. In nucleotides, the CDR3 is TGCGCCAGCAGCCTAATAGGTCTCGCGGGGGCAGGAGAGACCCAGTACTTC. This chain uses TRBV4-1 with TRBJ2-5, with D perhaps matching TRBD2 (7 bases). The CDR3 consists of 17 residues. Per the germline V gene, CDR1 is MGHRA and CDR2 is YSYEKL. V was clipped by 4 bases and J by 4 bases, with 22 bases between them.

In its sample, this clonotype was seen many times. The chain couples TRBV11-3 to TRBJ2-2; 12 bases align to TRBD1. J lost 5 bases, V lost 5 bases, and 6 bases had no gene match. The CDR3 contains 16 residues. Germline V gene lookup returns CDR1 SGHNT and CDR2 YENEEA. The CDR3 loop is CASSLPGQGATGELFF. DNA for the CDR3: TGTGCCAGCAGCCTACCGGGACAGGGGGCTACCGGGGAGCTGTTTTTT.

This clonotype was seen ten or more times. The gene calls are TRBV25-1 and TRBJ1-5, with TRBD1 matching over 7 bases. Germline assignment: CDR1 MGHDK and CDR2 SYGVNS. V dropped 4 bases and J dropped 5; count of bases not matched to a gene: 5. The CDR3 extends over 14 amino acids. The CDR3: CASSVTGAYQPQHF. The CDR3 bases are TGTGCCAGCAGTGTAACAGGGGCCTATCAGCCCCAGCATTTT.

This clonotype was counted at least ten times. The chain links TRBV19 to TRBJ1-2; D is undetermined. The ends were cut back, 8 bases at V and 0 bases at J, with 10 bases in the middle. The germline gives CDR1 LNHDA, CDR2 SQIVND (reference sequence). CDR3 length: 13 residues. The CDR3 sequence: CASGPSANYGYTF. Written as DNA, the CDR3 is TGTGCCAGTGGCCCCTCCGCTAACTATGGCTACACCTTC. Looking up the rest from reference TRBV19 and TRBJ1-2 gives the full variable domain: DGGITQSPKYLFRKEGQNVTLSCEQNLNHDAMYWYRQDPGQGLRLIYYSQIVNDFQKGDIAEGYSVSREKKESFPLTVTSAQKNPTAFYLCASGPSANYGYTFGSGTRLTVV.

In its sample, this clonotype was seen many times. V usage is TRBV6-2 or TRBV6-3 and J usage is TRBJ1-3; 11 positions match TRBD1. Germline V CDR1 and CDR2: MNHEY, SVGEGT. Losses at the gene ends were 8 bases for V and 3 bases for J; bases not matched to a gene: 3. This CDR3 spans 14 amino acids. This CDR3 is CASRTGGRGNTIYF. The CDR3 DNA reads as TGTGCCAGCCGGACAGGGGGCCGTGGAAACACCATATATTTT.

This clonotype was recorded at least ten times. DNA for the CDR3: TGTGCCAGCAGCTTCTCCGGACCGAGCTATAATTCACCCCTCCACTTT. Translation: CASSFSGPSYNSPLHF. The rearrangement joins TRBV5-8 to TRBJ1-6; no firm D call. The germline V and J ends were trimmed by 2 bases and 3 bases, with 12 bases remaining between them. CDR1 and CDR2 (germline): SGHTS, YDEGEE. The CDR3 length is 16 residues.

CDR3 coding DNA: TGCGCCAGCAGCTCACAGGGAGAAGTCTCAGGTTGGCATGGCTACACCTTC. Its protein product is CASSSQGEVSGWHGYTF. V and J are TRBV5-1 and TRBJ1-2; D possibly corresponds to TRBD1 (6 bases). The V and J ends lost 3 bases and 6 bases respectively, with 24 bases between them. Germline V gives CDR1 SGHRS, CDR2 YFSETQ. The CDR3 is made up of 17 amino acids.

The rearrangement joins TRBV29-1 to TRBJ2-2; D is uncertain. CDR1 and CDR2 from the germline V gene are SQVTM and ANQGSEA. Trimming removed 7 bases at V and 6 bases at J, with 9 bases between. The CDR3 is made up of 11 amino acids. CDR3 in amino acids: CSAMVAGELFF. In DNA form, the CDR3 reads TGCAGCGCGATGGTGGCCGGGGAGCTGTTTTTT.

V is TRBV6-6 and J is TRBJ1-6; D is unresolved. This CDR3 has 16 residues. Trimming removed 4 bases at V and 5 bases at J, with 15 bases between. Germline V lookup: CDR1 MNHNY, CDR2 SVGAGI (reference sequence). The CDR3 is CASSWEQRNNNSPLHF. CDR3 sequence (DNA): TGTGCCAGCAGTTGGGAGCAGCGGAATAATAATTCACCCCTCCACTTT.

This clonotype appeared many times. The V call is TRBV5-6, the J call TRBJ1-5, with a possible D match to TRBD1 (6 bases). Germline CDR1 is SGHDT and CDR2 is YYEEEE. V was pared by 4 bases and J by 5 bases, with 13 bases between. The length of the CDR3 is 14 residues. CDR3 sequence reads: CASSGGAADQPQHF. In DNA form, the CDR3 reads TGTGCCAGCAGCGGGGGGGCAGCGGATCAGCCCCAGCATTTT.

Ten or more counts support this clonotype. This CDR3 reads CTGGSTDTQYF. The CDR3 DNA reads as TGCACCGGGGGGTCCACAGATACGCAGTATTTT. The chain is built from TRBV29-1 and TRBJ2-3; 7 nucleotides line up with TRBD2. The germline V gene has CDR1 SQVTM and CDR2 ANQGSEA. The CDR3 is 11 residues long.

In its sample, this clonotype was seen many times. V usage is TRBV13 and J usage is TRBJ2-7, with 14 bases matching TRBD2. CDR3 length: 18 residues. V was clipped by 4 bases and J by 3 bases; unmatched bases: 11. Germline V gene sequence: CDR1 PRHDT, CDR2 FYEKMQ (reference sequence). The CDR3: CASSSGGLAGGSVYEQYF. Here the CDR3 DNA reads TGTGCCAGCAGCTCCGGAGGACTAGCGGGAGGTAGTGTCTACGAGCAGTACTTC.

This clonotype was counted only a few times. J is TRBJ2-1 and V is TRBV7-2; 14 bases align to TRBD2. Germline loops: CDR1 SGHTA, CDR2 FQGNSA. Trimming at V came to 1 base and at J to 7 bases, leaving 3 bases not matched to a gene. The CDR3 consists of 16 residues. CDR3 region: CASSLVGTSGRNEQFF. The CDR3 region has the DNA TGTGCCAGCAGCTTAGTCGGGACTAGCGGGAGAAATGAGCAGTTCTTC.

This clonotype came up a few times. The chain couples TRBV25-1 to TRBJ2-7; 8 bases map to TRBD2. The CDR3 has 14 amino acids. V shed 5 bases and J 6 bases; nucleotides not matched to a gene: 9. Germline values: CDR1 MGHDK, CDR2 SYGVNS. DNA for the CDR3: TGTGCCAGCAGTCTGACGGGGGGGACCAGCGAGCAGTACTTC. Translated, it gives CASSLTGGTSEQYF.

This clonotype came up many times. This chain links TRBV7-9 with TRBJ1-1, with TRBD1 identical over 8 bases. V was pared by 4 bases and J by 0 bases, with 7 bases of the junction left unmatched. This CDR3 region has 16 residues. Germline V lookup: CDR1 SEHNR, CDR2 FQNEAQ (reference sequence). The CDR3 DNA reads as TGTGCCAGCAGCTGGGCCGCGACAGGGGTGAACACTGAAGCTTTCTTT. It encodes CASSWAATGVNTEAFF.

This clonotype was recorded at least ten times. This sequence joins TRBV6-1 and TRBJ1-5, with 8 positions matching TRBD1. The germline gives CDR1 MNHNS, CDR2 SASEGT. The CDR3 covers 17 residues. The J segment lost 2 bases and the V segment lost 3 bases, leaving 9 bases of the junction unmatched. As DNA, the CDR3 is TGTGCCAGCAGTGATAGGACAGGGTTTGGGGGCAATCAGCCCCAGCATTTT. Protein sequence: CASSDRTGFGGNQPQHF.

This clonotype was found many times. The V gene is TRBV20-1, the J gene TRBJ2-7; no clear D. Trimming removed 1 base at V and 1 base at J, with 17 bases between. Per germline, CDR1 DFQATT and CDR2 SNEGSKA (reference sequence). This CDR3 is 16 amino acids long. The CDR3: CSARVARLVLSYEQYF. Written as DNA, the CDR3 is TGCAGTGCTAGAGTAGCCAGGCTGGTTCTTTCCTACGAGCAGTACTTC.

In its sample, this clonotype was seen many times. J is TRBJ1-1 and V is TRBV29-1; perhaps TRBD1 as D (6 bases). The germline V gene encodes CDR1 SQVTM and CDR2 ANQGSEA. The V end was cut by 1 base, the J end by 1 base, with 7 bases between. This CDR3 spans 13 amino acids. The CDR3 reads CSVEGRGNTEAFF. For the CDR3, the DNA is TGCAGCGTTGAAGGCAGGGGGAACACTGAAGCTTTCTTT.

This clonotype has ten or more counts. The V gene is TRBV20-1, the J gene TRBJ2-1; TRBD2 matches 8 bases. The CDR3 is 14 amino acids. Germline V lookup: CDR1 DFQATT, CDR2 SNEGSKA (reference sequence). With 5 bases clipped from V and 0 bases from J, the junction kept 3 bases outside the gene matches. The CDR3 nucleotides are TGCAGTGCTCGGACTAGCCCCTCCTACAATGAGCAGTTCTTC. This gives the protein CSARTSPSYNEQFF.

The chain uses TRBV20-1 and TRBJ2-3; 10 positions match TRBD1. The CDR3 is 13 residues long. The V gene's germline CDR1 is DFQATT and CDR2 SNEGSKA (reference sequence). V dropped 3 bases and J dropped 4; count of bases not matched to a gene: 1. CDR3 bases: TGCAGTGCTAGGGGACAGGGGCCAGATACGCAGTATTTT. As protein: CSARGQGPDTQYF.

In its sample, this clonotype was seen many times. The rearrangement links TRBV6-5 to TRBJ2-3; D tentatively reads TRBD1 or TRBD2 (6 bases each). CDR1 and CDR2 from the germline V gene are MNHEY and SVGAGI. V dropped 0 bases and J dropped 4 bases, with 14 bases sitting between them. The CDR3 has 16 residues. CDR3 residues: CASSYSYGGRSDTQYF. In DNA, the CDR3 is TGTGCCAGCAGTTACTCGTACGGGGGCCGATCAGATACGCAGTATTTT.

This clonotype has a count of ten or more. CDR3 in amino acids: CASSGRQRDNSPLHF. In nucleotides, the CDR3 is TGTGCCAGCAGTGGTCGCCAGCGAGATAATTCACCCCTCCACTTT. This chain connects TRBV6-1 to TRBJ1-6; unclear D gene. Germline V CDR1 and CDR2: MNHNS, SASEGT. Trimming pared 4 bases from V and 5 bases from J, leaving 12 bases between. The CDR3 has 15 residues.

V is TRBV27 and J is TRBJ2-3, with unresolved D. V dropped 4 bases and J dropped 3 bases, with 20 bases sitting between them. This CDR3 comprises 17 residues. Germline CDR1 MNHEY, CDR2 SMNVEV (reference sequence). The CDR3 loop reads CASSSPSGDGGTDTQYF. In nucleotides, the CDR3 is TGTGCCAGCAGTTCCCCTTCCGGTGACGGTGGGACAGATACGCAGTATTTT.

This clonotype was seen many times. The chain recombines TRBV30 with TRBJ1-1, with TRBD1 identical over 10 bases. The V segment lost 2 bases and the J segment 10 bases; nucleotides outside the gene matches: 10. The CDR3 loop spans 14 amino acids. CDR1 GTSNPN and CDR2 SVGIG come from the germline V gene (reference sequence). The CDR3 coding sequence is TGTGCCTGGAGTATCGACAGGGGGCGATTGTTAGCTTTCTTT. The encoded protein is CAWSIDRGRLLAFF.

This chain joins TRBV12-3 or TRBV12-4 and TRBJ2-1; D is unresolved. The CDR3 covers 12 residues. Trimming took 1 base from V and 9 from J, leaving 7 bases between them. In DNA, the CDR3 is TGTGCCAGCAGTTTAGGGGCAACTGAGCAGTTCTTC. The encoded protein is CASSLGATEQFF.

This clonotype was detected many times. The chain recombines TRBV11-3 with TRBJ2-1; a possible D gene is TRBD1 (6 bases). V shed 1 base and J shed 4 bases, with 11 bases lying between them. Germline values: CDR1 SGHNT, CDR2 YENEEA. The CDR3 is made up of 15 amino acids. The CDR3: CASSLGQGLYNEQFF. CDR3 sequence (DNA): TGTGCCAGCAGCTTAGGTCAGGGGCTTTACAATGAGCAGTTCTTC.

This clonotype is medium-sized (0.01 to 0.1%) by share. The chain carries TRBV29-1 and TRBJ2-7, with D perhaps TRBD1 (5 bases). V was clipped by 0 bases and J by 2 bases, with 11 bases between them. The germline gives CDR1 SQVTM, CDR2 ANQGSEA. The CDR3 contains 14 residues. The CDR3 spells CSVEDPGFPYEQYF. Here the CDR3 DNA reads TGCAGCGTTGAAGATCCAGGGTTCCCCTACGAGCAGTACTTC.

This chain uses TRBV18 with TRBJ1-5; D is undetermined. Germline V lookup: CDR1 KGHSH, CDR2 LQKENI. CDR3 size: 13 residues. V dropped 5 bases and J dropped 7 bases, with 12 bases sitting between them. The CDR3 reads CASSTSHQQPQHF. The CDR3 DNA reads TGTGCCAGCTCAACCAGCCACCAGCAGCCCCAGCATTTT.